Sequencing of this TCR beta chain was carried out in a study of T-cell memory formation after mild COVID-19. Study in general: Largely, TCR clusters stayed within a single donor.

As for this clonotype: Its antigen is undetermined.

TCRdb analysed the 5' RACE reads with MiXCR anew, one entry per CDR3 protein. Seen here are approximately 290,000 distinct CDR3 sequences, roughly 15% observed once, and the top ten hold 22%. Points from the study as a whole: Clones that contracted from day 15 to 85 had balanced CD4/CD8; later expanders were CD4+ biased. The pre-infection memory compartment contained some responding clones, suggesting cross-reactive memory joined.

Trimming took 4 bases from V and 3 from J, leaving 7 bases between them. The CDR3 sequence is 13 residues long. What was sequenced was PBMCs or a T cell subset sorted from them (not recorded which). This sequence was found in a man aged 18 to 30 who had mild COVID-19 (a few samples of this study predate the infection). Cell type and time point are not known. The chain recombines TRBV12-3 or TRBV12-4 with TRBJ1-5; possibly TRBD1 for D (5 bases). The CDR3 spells CASSSGNNQPQHF. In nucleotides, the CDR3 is TGTGCCAGCAGTTCAGGGAACAATCAGCCCCAGCATTTT.